Below are 32 T cell receptor beta chains sequenced from a single sample in a study of cytomegalovirus exposure and HLA in healthy donors. PCR used 60 Vbeta primers and 13 Jbeta primers. The method was immunoSEQ multiplex PCR; TCRdb's version includes in-frame clones alone and lacks a portion of them. This sample carries around 160,000 clones, over 70% of them seen once, and the ten largest clones take less than 8%. The sample taken for sequencing was PBMCs. The receptors stem from a woman aged 40 to 49 in good health and CMV-seropositive.

The V gene is TRBV9, the J gene TRBJ2-2; D unclear. The V end was cut by 4 bases, the J end by 4 bases, with 5 bases between. The CDR3 is 12 residues long. Germline values: CDR1 SGDLS, CDR2 YYNGEE. The DNA of the CDR3 is TGTGCCAGCAGCCCTCTCACCGGGGAGCTGTTTTTT. This sequence encodes CASSPLTGELFF.

CDR3 DNA sequence: TGTGCCAGCATGGGGGCAGGGAACTATCAGCCCCAGCATTTT. This codes for CASMGAGNYQPQHF. This chain uses TRBV27 with TRBJ1-5, with D tentatively TRBD1 (6 bases). The germline V gene encodes CDR1 MNHEY and CDR2 SMNVEV (reference sequence). The CDR3 contains 14 residues. The germline V and J ends were trimmed by 7 bases and 5 bases, with 15 bases remaining between them.

The chain has TRBV14 and TRBJ1-2; no definite D call. Trimming removed 1 base from V and 7 bases from J, with 19 bases in between. Germline V gene lookup returns CDR1 SGHDN and CDR2 FVKESK. The CDR3 runs 16 residues. The CDR3 DNA follows: TGTGCCAGCAGCCAAGCCAGGTCGGGGAGGCTTGGTGGCTACACCTTC. Translation: CASSQARSGRLGGYTF.

The gene calls are TRBV5-1 and TRBJ2-3, with D perhaps TRBD1 (6 bases). The CDR3 sequence is 17 residues long. The ends were cut back, 0 bases at V and 2 bases at J, with 16 bases in the middle. Germline V gene data show CDR1 as SGHRS and CDR2 as YFSETQ. CDR3 protein: CASSLDGTRSLTDTQYF. DNA of the CDR3: TGCGCCAGCAGCTTGGATGGGACAAGAAGCCTCACAGATACGCAGTATTTT.

V and J are TRBV30 and TRBJ1-1; D call uncertain. Germline V gene sequence: CDR1 GTSNPN, CDR2 SVGIG (reference sequence). Trimming stripped 2 bases from V and 0 bases from J, with 13 bases between. This CDR3 comprises 15 residues. CDR3 in DNA: TGTGCCTGGAGTCCTGGACTCACCATGAACACTGAAGCTTTCTTT. It encodes CAWSPGLTMNTEAFF. Together with reference TRBV30 and TRBJ1-1, the CDR3 gives the full variable domain: SQTIHQWPATLVQPVGSPLSLECTVEGTSNPNLYWYRQAAGRGLQLLFYSVGIGQISSEVPQNLSASRPQDRQFILSSKKLLLSDSGFYLCAWSPGLTMNTEAFFGQGTRLTVV.

The J gene is TRBJ2-7, the V gene TRBV6-5, with a possible D match to TRBD2 (5 bases). CDR3 size: 12 residues. V gave up 6 bases and J gave up 6 bases, with 12 bases separating them. Per germline, CDR1 MNHEY and CDR2 SVGAGI. CDR3 DNA: TGTGCCAGCAGCCCGACTGAGGGCGAGCAGTACTTC. This sequence encodes CASSPTEGEQYF.

The chain has TRBV6-6 and TRBJ2-2, with a possible D match to TRBD1 (5 bases). This CDR3 comprises 15 residues. Germline V gene data show CDR1 as MNHNY and CDR2 as SVGAGI (reference sequence). V lost 7 bases, J lost 4 bases, and 16 bases lay in between. The CDR3 here is CASTPQGSLTGELFF. In nucleotides, the CDR3 is TGTGCCAGCACCCCCCAGGGTAGTCTCACCGGGGAGCTGTTTTTT.

The chain carries TRBV4-1 and TRBJ2-7; the D is unclear. CDR1 is MGHRA, CDR2 YSYEKL, per germline. This CDR3 has 13 amino acids. With 4 bases removed from V and 7 bases from J, the gap between germline ends came to 14 bases. CDR3 sequence reads: CASSLLTGGEQYF. CDR3 sequence (DNA): TGCGCCAGCAGCCTTCTAACGGGTGGAGAGCAGTACTTC.

This chain joins TRBV5-1 and TRBJ2-3; 9 bases match TRBD2. V trimming: 8 bases; J trimming: 6 bases; junction bases outside the gene matches: 13. Germline V gene sequence: CDR1 SGHRS, CDR2 YFSETQ. This CDR3 has 15 amino acids. The CDR3 coding sequence is TGCGCCAGTGCGGGGGGGCTTAAGGGAGAGGATACGCAGTATTTT. Protein product: CASAGGLKGEDTQYF.

There are a few counts of this clone. The chain is built from TRBV2 and TRBJ1-1; 8 bases agree with TRBD1. The ends lost 8 bases at V and 11 bases at J; junction bases unmatched: 16. This CDR3 spans 14 amino acids. The germline gives CDR1 SNHLY, CDR2 FYNNEI. The CDR3 DNA follows: TGTGCCAGCCGTCTCGGGACAGGAGGCGGCTCCGCTTTCTTT. It is translated as CASRLGTGGGSAFF.

V usage is TRBV28 and J usage is TRBJ1-5; 8 nucleotides agree with TRBD1. J gave up 7 bases and V 5 bases, and 10 bases lay outside the gene matches. The germline V gene encodes CDR1 MDHEN and CDR2 SYDVKM. The CDR3 extends over 15 amino acids. The CDR3 here is CASSKRQGWVQPQHF. CDR3 DNA sequence: TGTGCCAGCAGTAAACGACAGGGGTGGGTACAGCCCCAGCATTTT.

The chain joins TRBV9 to TRBJ2-3; 13 bases line up with TRBD2. The CDR3 runs to 16 residues. In germline, CDR1 is SGDLS, CDR2 YYNGEE. V shed 3 bases, J shed 8 bases, and the junction held 9 bases outside the gene matches. The CDR3 spells CASSGVTSGGAVTQYF. The CDR3 nucleotides are TGTGCCAGCAGCGGGGTTACTAGCGGGGGGGCCGTTACGCAGTATTTT.

The rearrangement joins TRBV4-1 to TRBJ2-2; 7 nucleotides align to TRBD1. V lost 0 bases to trimming and J lost 3 bases; unmatched junction nucleotides: 4. CDR3 length: 16 amino acids. Germline assignment: CDR1 MGHRA and CDR2 YSYEKL. CDR3 sequence reads: CASSQDGRGYTGELFF. Here the CDR3 DNA reads TGCGCCAGCAGCCAAGATGGCAGGGGGTACACCGGGGAGCTGTTTTTT.

With respect to this clone: Other nucleotide sequences from this sample produce the same CDR3. V is TRBV6-1 and J is TRBJ1-5; TRBD1 aligns across 9 bases. The germline gives CDR1 MNHNS, CDR2 SASEGT. This CDR3 has 14 residues. V lost 6 bases to trimming and J lost 4 bases; unmatched junction nucleotides: 4. The CDR3 region is CASSGQGLNQPQHF. CDR3 DNA sequence: TGTGCCAGCAGCGGACAGGGGTTAAATCAGCCCCAGCATTTT.

The chain carries TRBV2 and TRBJ1-4; 11 nucleotides line up with TRBD1. CDR3 length equals 14 residues. V lost 11 bases, J lost 1 base, and 3 bases stayed unmatched. Germline V gene sequence: CDR1 SNHLY, CDR2 FYNNEI. The CDR3 is CAGGQGVTNEKLFF. The CDR3 nucleotides are TGTGCCGGGGGACAGGGGGTAACTAATGAAAAACTGTTTTTT.

The chain couples TRBV5-1 to TRBJ1-1; possible D gene TRBD1, 6 bases. The ends were cut back, 4 bases at V and 4 bases at J, with 17 bases in the middle. CDR1 and CDR2 (germline): SGHRS, YFSETQ. The CDR3 has 15 amino acids. The CDR3 region is CASSGGLGAGTEAFF. Written as DNA, the CDR3 is TGCGCCAGCAGCGGTGGGCTGGGGGCGGGCACTGAAGCTTTCTTT.

The sample holds a few counts of this clone. This chain uses TRBV6-5 with TRBJ2-2; TRBD1 matches 10 bases. Unmatched junction bases numbered 0, after V lost 0 bases and J lost 5 bases. The germline CDR1 and CDR2 sequences are MNHEY and SVGAGI. This CDR3 has 15 residues. In nucleotides, the CDR3 is TGTGCCAGCAGTTACTCGGGACAGGGGACCGGGGAGCTGTTTTTT. This encodes CASSYSGQGTGELFF.

This clone has only one observation. The chain employs TRBV7-9 and TRBJ1-6, with no clear D. V was clipped by 6 bases and J by 7 bases, with 13 bases between them. Germline lookup yields CDR1 SEHNR and CDR2 FQNEAQ (reference sequence). CDR3 length: 14 amino acids. In DNA form, the CDR3 reads TGTGCCAGCAGTTCTGACATAGGAAATTCACCCCTCCACTTT. Amino acids: CASSSDIGNSPLHF. The full variable domain, completed using reference TRBV7-9 and TRBJ1-6, is DTGVSQNPRHKITKRGQNVTFRCDPISEHNRLYWYRQTLGQGPEFLTYFQNEAQLEKSRLLSDRFSAERPKGSFSTLEIQRTEQGDSAMYLCASSSDIGNSPLHFGNGTRLTVT.

The rearrangement links TRBV27 to TRBJ1-2; tentatively, D is TRBD1 (5 bases). The V end was cut by 0 bases, the J end by 4 bases, with 12 bases between. Germline CDR1 MNHEY, CDR2 SMNVEV (reference sequence). The CDR3 loop spans 15 amino acids. This CDR3 is CASSLSWGESYGYTF. CDR3 sequence (DNA): TGTGCCAGCAGTTTATCGTGGGGGGAAAGCTATGGCTACACCTTC.

In nucleotides, the CDR3 is TGCGCCAGCAGCCCACAGACCGCGAACACCGGGGAGCTGTTTTTT. Translating gives CASSPQTANTGELFF. The chain is built from TRBV5-1 and TRBJ2-2; D not certain. Deletions cut 4 bases from V and 0 bases from J, with 10 bases between. In germline, CDR1 is SGHRS, CDR2 YFSETQ. This CDR3 is built from 15 residues. Together with reference TRBV5-1 and TRBJ2-2, the CDR3 gives the full variable domain: KAGVTQTPRYLIKTRGQQVTLSCSPISGHRSVSWYQQTPGQGLQFLFEYFSETQRNKGNFPGRFSGRQFSNSRSEMNVSTLELGDSALYLCASSPQTANTGELFFGEGSRLTVL.

The chain is built from TRBV4-1 and TRBJ1-2, with no clear D. The germline gives CDR1 MGHRA, CDR2 YSYEKL. Trimming removed 0 bases from V and 2 bases from J, with 13 bases in between. The CDR3 is made up of 16 amino acids. The CDR3 DNA is TGCGCCAGCAGCCAAGACAGGCCCACCCTAAACTATGGCTACACCTTC. It translates to CASSQDRPTLNYGYTF.

CDR3 nucleotide sequence: TGTGCCAGCAGTGAATCGGGGAGCCTTGATGAAGCTTTCTTT. Encoded protein: CASSESGSLDEAFF. This sequence joins TRBV25-1 and TRBJ1-1, with D uncertain. In germline, CDR1 is MGHDK, CDR2 SYGVNS. The CDR3 is 14 amino acids. The V end was cut by 1 base, the J end by 7 bases, with 13 bases between.

About this clone itself: This same CDR3 is encoded by further DNA sequences in the sample. The chain couples TRBV2 to TRBJ1-2; D uncertain. Deletions cut 1 base from V and 1 base from J, with 7 bases between. Looked up from germline, CDR1 is SNHLY and CDR2 is FYNNEI. This CDR3 has 14 amino acids. DNA of the CDR3: TGTGCCAGCAGTGAAGGGCAGTATAACTATGGCTACACCTTC. It codes for CASSEGQYNYGYTF.

There are a few counts of this clone. The V and J genes are TRBV19 and TRBJ1-5; 9 bases align to TRBD1. J lost 5 bases, V lost 6 bases, and 5 bases had no gene match. Germline lookup yields CDR1 LNHDA and CDR2 SQIVND (reference sequence). The CDR3 runs to 14 residues. CDR3 sequence: CASSTGTGYQPQHF. In DNA, the CDR3 is TGTGCCAGTAGCACGGGGACAGGGTATCAGCCCCAGCATTTT.

The chain recombines TRBV19 with TRBJ2-2, with D perhaps TRBD1 (5 bases). V lost 6 bases and J lost 5, with 13 bases in between. CDR1 LNHDA and CDR2 SQIVND come from the germline V gene (reference sequence). This CDR3 has 14 amino acids. The CDR3 protein is CASRKGLETGELFF. CDR3 bases: TGTGCCAGTAGAAAGGGGCTGGAGACCGGGGAGCTGTTTTTT.

The J gene is TRBJ2-7, the V gene TRBV25-1; 7 positions match TRBD1. After removal of 4 bases from V and 0 bases from J, the junction contained 6 bases not matched to a gene. Looked up from germline, CDR1 is MGHDK and CDR2 is SYGVNS. The CDR3 extends over 15 amino acids. CDR3 sequence: CASSARQGSSYEQYF. The CDR3 DNA reads TGTGCCAGCAGTGCAAGACAGGGATCCTCCTACGAGCAGTACTTC.

V gene TRBV6-1 combines with J gene TRBJ2-1, with 12 bases that match TRBD2. CDR3 length equals 23 residues. Germline V CDR1 and CDR2: MNHNS, SASEGT. V lost 0 bases and J lost 0; bases outside the gene matches: 18. The CDR3, as DNA: TGTGCCAGCAGTGAAGCGCGGTTAGGGGGACTAGCGGGCCTAATATCCTCCTACAATGAGCAGTTCTTC. It yields the protein CASSEARLGGLAGLISSYNEQFF.

The V call is TRBV11-3, the J call TRBJ1-1; D is unclear. Trimming pared 5 bases from V and 1 base from J, leaving 11 bases between. Germline V gives CDR1 SGHNT, CDR2 YENEEA. CDR3 length: 14 amino acids. CDR3 in DNA: TGTGCCAGCAGCCCGCGTTTGTGGAACACTGAAGCTTTCTTT. It translates to CASSPRLWNTEAFF.

The rearrangement links TRBV9 to TRBJ2-1, with 9 bases identical to TRBD2. Germline CDR1 and CDR2: SGDLS and YYNGEE. V was clipped by 0 bases and J by 9 bases; unmatched bases: 7. This CDR3 is 15 amino acids long. CDR3 sequence: CASSVGAGGLSEQFF. In nucleotides, the CDR3 is TGTGCCAGCAGCGTAGGGGCGGGGGGGCTTAGTGAGCAGTTCTTC.

The rearrangement joins TRBV6-1 to TRBJ1-1, with D uncertain. Germline V gene sequence: CDR1 MNHNS, CDR2 SASEGT. The CDR3 runs 14 residues. The germline V and J ends were trimmed by 6 bases and 0 bases, with 11 bases remaining between them. DNA for the CDR3: TGTGCCAGCAGGACACCAGGCATGAACACTGAAGCTTTCTTT. Its protein product is CASRTPGMNTEAFF.

In DNA, the CDR3 is TGTGCCAGCAGCTTCCCACCGGGACAGGGGAATTCACCCCTCCACTTT. This gives the protein CASSFPPGQGNSPLHF. V and J are TRBV11-3 and TRBJ1-6, with 10 nucleotides matching TRBD1. The junction had 6 bases not matched to a gene; V was cut back by 3 bases and J by 7 bases. Germline loops: CDR1 SGHNT, CDR2 YENEEA. The CDR3 consists of 16 residues.

This clone has only a few counts. The chain couples TRBV7-6 to TRBJ2-1; 9 nucleotides agree with TRBD2. The CDR3 is 15 residues long. J gave up 6 bases and V 1 base, and 4 bases lay outside the gene matches. CDR1 is SGHVS, CDR2 FNYEAQ, per germline. Written as DNA, the CDR3 is TGTGCCAGCAGCTTAGGCGGGGGGGACGCCAATGAGCAGTTCTTC. Translation: CASSLGGGDANEQFF. Supplemented by reference TRBV7-6 and TRBJ2-1, the full variable domain reads GAGVSQSPRYKVTKRGQDVALRCDPISGHVSLYWYRQALGQGPEFLTYFNYEAQQDKSGLPNDRFSAERPEGSISTLTIQRTEQRDSAMYRCASSLGGGDANEQFFGPGTRLTVL.